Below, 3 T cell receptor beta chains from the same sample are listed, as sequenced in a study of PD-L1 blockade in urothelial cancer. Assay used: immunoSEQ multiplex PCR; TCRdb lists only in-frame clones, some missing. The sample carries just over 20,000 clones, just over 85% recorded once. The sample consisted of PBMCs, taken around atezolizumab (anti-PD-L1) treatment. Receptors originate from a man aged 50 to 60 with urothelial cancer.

The CDR3 DNA reads TGTGCCAGTAGTAGATTGGGCCCCAATCAGCCCCAGCATTTT. Translating gives CASSRLGPNQPQHF. V usage is TRBV19 and J usage is TRBJ1-5; D is unclear. CDR1 is LNHDA, CDR2 SQIVND, per germline (reference sequence). V lost 4 bases to trimming and J lost 3 bases, with 10 bases between them. This CDR3 spans 14 amino acids.

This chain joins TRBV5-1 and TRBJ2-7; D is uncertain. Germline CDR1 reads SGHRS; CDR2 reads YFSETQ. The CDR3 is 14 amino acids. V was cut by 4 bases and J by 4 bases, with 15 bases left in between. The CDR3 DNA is TGCGCCAGCAGCCCCGAGTTACTCCGATACGAGCAGTACTTC. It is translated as CASSPELLRYEQYF.

CDR3 bases: TGTGCCTGGAGGACAGGGGGTCTTTCCTACGAGCAGTACTTC. Translating gives CAWRTGGLSYEQYF. The J gene is TRBJ2-7, the V gene TRBV30; the match to TRBD1 covers 9 bases. Trimming cost V 3 bases and J 1 base; bases outside gene matches: 4. CDR1 is GTSNPN and CDR2 is SVGIG in the germline V gene (reference sequence). The CDR3 contains 14 residues.